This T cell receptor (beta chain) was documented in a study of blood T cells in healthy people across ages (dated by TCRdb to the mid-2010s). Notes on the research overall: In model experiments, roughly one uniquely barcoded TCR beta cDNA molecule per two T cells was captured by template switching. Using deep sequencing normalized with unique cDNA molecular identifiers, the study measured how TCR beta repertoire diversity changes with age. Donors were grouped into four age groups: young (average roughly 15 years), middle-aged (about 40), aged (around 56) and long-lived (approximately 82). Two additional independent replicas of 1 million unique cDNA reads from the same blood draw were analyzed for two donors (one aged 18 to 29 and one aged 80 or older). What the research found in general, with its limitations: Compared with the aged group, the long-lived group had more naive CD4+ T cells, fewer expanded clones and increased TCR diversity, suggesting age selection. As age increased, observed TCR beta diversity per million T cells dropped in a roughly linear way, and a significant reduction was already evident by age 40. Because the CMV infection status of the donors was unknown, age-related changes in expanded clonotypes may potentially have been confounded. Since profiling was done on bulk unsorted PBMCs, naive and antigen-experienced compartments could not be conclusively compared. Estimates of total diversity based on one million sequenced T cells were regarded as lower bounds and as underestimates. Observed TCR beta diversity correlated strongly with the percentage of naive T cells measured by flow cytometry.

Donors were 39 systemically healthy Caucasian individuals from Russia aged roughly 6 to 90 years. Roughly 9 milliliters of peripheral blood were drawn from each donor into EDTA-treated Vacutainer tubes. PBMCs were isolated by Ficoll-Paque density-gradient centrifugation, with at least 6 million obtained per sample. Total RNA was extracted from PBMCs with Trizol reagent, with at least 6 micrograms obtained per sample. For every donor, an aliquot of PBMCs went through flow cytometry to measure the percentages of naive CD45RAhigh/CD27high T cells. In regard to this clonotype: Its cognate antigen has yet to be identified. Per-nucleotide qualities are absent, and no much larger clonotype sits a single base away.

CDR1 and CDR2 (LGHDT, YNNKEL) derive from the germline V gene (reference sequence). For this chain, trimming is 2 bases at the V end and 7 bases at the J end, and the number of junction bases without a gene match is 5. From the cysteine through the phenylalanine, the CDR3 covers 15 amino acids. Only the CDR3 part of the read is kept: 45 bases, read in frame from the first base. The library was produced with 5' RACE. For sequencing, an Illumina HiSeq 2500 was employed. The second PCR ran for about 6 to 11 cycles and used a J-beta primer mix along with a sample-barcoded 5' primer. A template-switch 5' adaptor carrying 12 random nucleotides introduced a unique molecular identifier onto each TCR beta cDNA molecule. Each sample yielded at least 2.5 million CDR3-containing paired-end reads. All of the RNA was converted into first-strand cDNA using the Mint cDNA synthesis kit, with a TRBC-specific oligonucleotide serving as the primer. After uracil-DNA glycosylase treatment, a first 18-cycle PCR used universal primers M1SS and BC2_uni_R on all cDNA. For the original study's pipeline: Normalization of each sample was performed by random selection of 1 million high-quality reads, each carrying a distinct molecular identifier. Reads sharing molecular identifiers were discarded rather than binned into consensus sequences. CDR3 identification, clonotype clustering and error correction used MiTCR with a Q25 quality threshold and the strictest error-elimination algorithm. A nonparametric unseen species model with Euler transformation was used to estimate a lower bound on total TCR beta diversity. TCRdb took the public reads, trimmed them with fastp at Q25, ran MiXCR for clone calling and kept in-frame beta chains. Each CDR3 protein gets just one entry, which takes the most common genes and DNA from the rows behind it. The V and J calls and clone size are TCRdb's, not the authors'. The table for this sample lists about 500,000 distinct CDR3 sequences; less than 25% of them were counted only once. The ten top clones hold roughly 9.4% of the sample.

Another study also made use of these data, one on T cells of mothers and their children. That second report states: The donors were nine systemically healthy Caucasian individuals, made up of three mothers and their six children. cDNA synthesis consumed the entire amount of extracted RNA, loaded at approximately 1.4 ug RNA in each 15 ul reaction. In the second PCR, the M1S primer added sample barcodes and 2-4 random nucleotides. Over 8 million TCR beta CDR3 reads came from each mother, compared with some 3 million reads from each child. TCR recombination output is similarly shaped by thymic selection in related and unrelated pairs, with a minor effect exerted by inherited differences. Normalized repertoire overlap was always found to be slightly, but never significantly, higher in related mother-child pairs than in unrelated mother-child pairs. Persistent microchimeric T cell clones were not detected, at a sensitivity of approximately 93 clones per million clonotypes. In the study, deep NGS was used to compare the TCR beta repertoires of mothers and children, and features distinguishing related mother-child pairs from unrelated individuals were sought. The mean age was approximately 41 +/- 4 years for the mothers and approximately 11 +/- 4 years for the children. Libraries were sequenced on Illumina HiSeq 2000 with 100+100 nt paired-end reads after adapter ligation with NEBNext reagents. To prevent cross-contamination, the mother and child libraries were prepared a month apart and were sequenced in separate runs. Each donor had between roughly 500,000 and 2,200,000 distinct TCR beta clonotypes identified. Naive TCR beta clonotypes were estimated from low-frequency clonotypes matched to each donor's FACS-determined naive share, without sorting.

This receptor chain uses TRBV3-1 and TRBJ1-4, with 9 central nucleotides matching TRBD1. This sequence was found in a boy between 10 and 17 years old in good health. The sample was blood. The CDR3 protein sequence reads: CASSQSDRGSEKLFF. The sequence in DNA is TGTGCCAGCAGCCAATCGGACAGGGGAAGTGAAAAACTGTTTTTT.